A single count supports the clone carrying this T cell receptor (beta chain). The table came from immunoSEQ multiplex PCR; TCRdb's copy has only in-frame clones and leaves some out. The sample holds about 250,000 clones, just over 85% seen once. This record belongs to a study of blood T cell repertoires in COVID-19. This receptor was identified in a man aged 40-49 years who had recovered from COVID-19. Sequencing was done on a sample of PBMCs or T cells enriched from blood (not recorded which).

In DNA form, the CDR3 reads TGTGCCAGTAGTAGCGATTTCAGGGTTGGCGACACCGGGGAGCTGTTTTTT. It is translated as CASSSDFRVGDTGELFF. This chain joins TRBV19 and TRBJ2-2; D possibly corresponds to TRBD1 (5 bases). From germline, CDR1 is LNHDA and CDR2 SQIVND (reference sequence). CDR3 length equals 17 residues. Trimming removed 4 bases from V and 3 bases from J, with 18 bases in between. The variable domain in full, with the rest retrieved from reference TRBV19 and TRBJ2-2, is DGGITQSPKYLFRKEGQNVTLSCEQNLNHDAMYWYRQDPGQGLRLIYYSQIVNDFQKGDIAEGYSVSREKKESFPLTVTSAQKNPTAFYLCASSSDFRVGDTGELFFGEGSRLTVL.